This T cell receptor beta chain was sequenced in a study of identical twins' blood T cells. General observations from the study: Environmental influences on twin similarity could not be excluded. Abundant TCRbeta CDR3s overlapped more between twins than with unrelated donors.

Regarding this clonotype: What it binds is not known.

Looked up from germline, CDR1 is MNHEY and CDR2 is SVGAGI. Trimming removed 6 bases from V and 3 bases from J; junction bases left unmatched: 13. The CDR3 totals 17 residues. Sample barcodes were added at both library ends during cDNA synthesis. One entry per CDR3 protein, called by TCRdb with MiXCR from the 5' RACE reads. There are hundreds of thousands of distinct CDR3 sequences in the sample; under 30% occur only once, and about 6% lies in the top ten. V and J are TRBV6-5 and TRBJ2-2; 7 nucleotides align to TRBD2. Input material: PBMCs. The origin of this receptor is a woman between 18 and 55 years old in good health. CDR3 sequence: CASREISLSGYTGELFF. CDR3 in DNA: TGTGCCAGCAGGGAGATCTCACTTAGCGGGTACACCGGGGAGCTGTTTTTT.